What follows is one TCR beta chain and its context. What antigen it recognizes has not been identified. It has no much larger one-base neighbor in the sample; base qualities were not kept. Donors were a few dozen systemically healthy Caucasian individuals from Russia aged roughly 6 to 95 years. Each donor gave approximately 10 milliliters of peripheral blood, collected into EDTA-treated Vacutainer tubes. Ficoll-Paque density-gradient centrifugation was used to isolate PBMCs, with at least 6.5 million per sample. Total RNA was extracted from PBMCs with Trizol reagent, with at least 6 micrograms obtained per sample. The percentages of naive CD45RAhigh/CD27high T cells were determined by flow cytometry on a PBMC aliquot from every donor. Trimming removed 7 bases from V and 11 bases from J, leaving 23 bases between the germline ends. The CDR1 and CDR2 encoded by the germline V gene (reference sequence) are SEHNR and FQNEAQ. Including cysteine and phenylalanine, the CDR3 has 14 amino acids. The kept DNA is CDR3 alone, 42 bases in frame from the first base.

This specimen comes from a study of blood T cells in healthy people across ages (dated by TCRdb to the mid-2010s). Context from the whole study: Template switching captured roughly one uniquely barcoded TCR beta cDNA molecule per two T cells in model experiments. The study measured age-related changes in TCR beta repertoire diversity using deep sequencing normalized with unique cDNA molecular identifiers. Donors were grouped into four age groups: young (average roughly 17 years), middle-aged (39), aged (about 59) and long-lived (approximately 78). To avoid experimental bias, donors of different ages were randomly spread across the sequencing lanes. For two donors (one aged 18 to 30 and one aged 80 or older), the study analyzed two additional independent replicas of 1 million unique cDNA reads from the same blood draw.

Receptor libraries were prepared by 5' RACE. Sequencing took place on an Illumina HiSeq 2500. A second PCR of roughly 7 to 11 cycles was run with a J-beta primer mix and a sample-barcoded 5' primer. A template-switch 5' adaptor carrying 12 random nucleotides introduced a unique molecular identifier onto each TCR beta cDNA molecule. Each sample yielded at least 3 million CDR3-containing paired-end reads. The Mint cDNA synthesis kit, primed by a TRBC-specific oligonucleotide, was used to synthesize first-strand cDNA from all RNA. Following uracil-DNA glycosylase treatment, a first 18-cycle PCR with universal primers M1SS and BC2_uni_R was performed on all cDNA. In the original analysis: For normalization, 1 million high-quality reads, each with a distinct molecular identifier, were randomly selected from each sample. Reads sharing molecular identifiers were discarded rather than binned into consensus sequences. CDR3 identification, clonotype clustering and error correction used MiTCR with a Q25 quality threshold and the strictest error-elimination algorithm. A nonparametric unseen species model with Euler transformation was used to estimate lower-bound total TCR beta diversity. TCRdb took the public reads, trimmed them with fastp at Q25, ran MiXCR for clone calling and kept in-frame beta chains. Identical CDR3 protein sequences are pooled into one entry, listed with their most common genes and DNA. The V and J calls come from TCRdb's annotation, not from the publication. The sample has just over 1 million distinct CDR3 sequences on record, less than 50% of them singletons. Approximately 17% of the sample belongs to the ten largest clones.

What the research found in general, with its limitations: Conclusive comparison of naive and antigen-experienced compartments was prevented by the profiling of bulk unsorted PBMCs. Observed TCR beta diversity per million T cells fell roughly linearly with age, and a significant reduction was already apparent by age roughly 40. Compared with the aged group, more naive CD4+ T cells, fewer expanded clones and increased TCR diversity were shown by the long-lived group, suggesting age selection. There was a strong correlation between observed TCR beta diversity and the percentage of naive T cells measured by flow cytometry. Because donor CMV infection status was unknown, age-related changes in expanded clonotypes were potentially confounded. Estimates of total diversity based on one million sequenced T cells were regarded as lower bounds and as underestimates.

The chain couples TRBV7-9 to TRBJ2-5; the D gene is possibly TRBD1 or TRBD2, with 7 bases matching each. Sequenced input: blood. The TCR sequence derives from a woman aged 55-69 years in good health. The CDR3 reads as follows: CASNRPGGDNEQYF. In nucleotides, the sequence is TGTGCCAGCAATCGTCCAGGGGGGGACAATGAGCAGTACTTC.